These T cell receptor beta chains were read from a single sample in a study of OX40 agonist ivuxolimab in advanced cancers. Sequencing used immunoSEQ multiplex PCR; TCRdb keeps in-frame clones, though not all of them. The profile shows around 79,000 clones, roughly nine tenths of them singletons. The source material was CD4+ or CD8+ T cells sorted from blood, sampled in a trial of the OX40 agonist ivuxolimab. The receptor set was obtained from an adult with an advanced solid tumor such as melanoma, head and neck, liver or kidney cancer. CDR3s include the opening cysteine and the closing phenylalanine or tryptophan. Each record gives: clone size, V gene, J gene, D gene, CDR3 protein, CDR3 DNA. A D gene is named only where the DNA matches it firmly. Clone size is shown for a subset of rows, as once, few, many or a class of expanded clone.

NA	TRBV6-6	TRBJ1-1	NA	CASSYSQAAEGAFF	TGTGCCAGCAGTTACTCCCAGGCAGCGGAAGGGGCTTTCTTT
NA	TRBV6-5	TRBJ1-1	NA	CASSYSGGNTEAFF	TGTGCCAGCAGTTACTCTGGAGGGAACACTGAAGCTTTCTTT
NA	TRBV10-1	TRBJ1-5	TRBD1	CASSELTGGSNQPQHF	TGCGCCAGCAGTGAGTTGACAGGGGGTAGCAATCAGCCCCAGCATTTT
NA	TRBV28	TRBJ1-2	TRBD1	CASRPTGTANYGYTF	TGTGCCAGCAGGCCGACCGGGACAGCAAACTATGGCTACACCTTC
NA	TRBV14	TRBJ2-1	NA	CASSLTGAGGDEQFF	TGTGCCAGCAGCTTAACGGGAGCGGGCGGGGATGAGCAGTTCTTC
NA	TRBV7-9	TRBJ2-5	NA	CASTHPREDLQETQYF	TGTGCCAGCACCCACCCTCGAGAGGATCTCCAAGAGACCCAGTACTTC
NA	TRBV18	TRBJ2-1	NA	CASSPQLDEQFF	TGTGCCAGCTCACCACAATTGGATGAGCAGTTCTTC
NA	TRBV29-1	TRBJ2-3	NA	CSVGLRAGTDTQYF	TGCAGCGTTGGGCTACGTGCTGGCACAGATACGCAGTATTTT
once	TRBV10-3	TRBJ1-3	TRBD1	CAIFSGGSDSGNTIYF	TGTGCCATCTTTTCAGGGGGTTCTGACTCTGGAAACACCATATATTTT
NA	TRBV6-1	TRBJ2-5	NA	CASTLGDSQETQYF	TGTGCCAGCACCCTGGGGGATAGTCAAGAGACCCAGTACTTC